A selection of T cell receptor beta chains follows, all from one sample in a study of T cells in Graves' hyperthyroidism and ophthalmopathy. TCRdb independently ran MiXCR on the multiplex PCR reads; one entry per CDR3 protein. This sample carries fewer than 900,000 distinct CDR3 sequences, 16% of them seen once, and the ten largest clones take roughly 8%. The sequencing sample was made of blood. These receptors were obtained from a man between 18 and 35 years old with Graves' hyperthyroidism. Each CDR3 is given with its conserved first and last residue. The order of the fields is D gene, V gene, J gene, clone size, CDR3 DNA, CDR3 protein. A D gene is named only where the DNA matches it firmly. Size is stated for part of the rows, as once, few or many counts, or as a class when the clone is expanded.

>.|TRBV7-2|TRBJ1-2|many
TGTGCCAGCAGCCTGACGCGGGGGGAAAATGGCTACACCTTC
CASSLTRGENGYTF
>TRBD2|TRBV4-1|TRBJ2-3|few
TGCGCCAGCAGCCGCATAGCGGGAGTGCCGGATACGCAGTATTTT
CASSRIAGVPDTQYF
>TRBD2|TRBV2|TRBJ2-3|many
TGTGCCAGCAGCTCCCCCTCGAGGAGCGGGAGTACAGATACGCAGTATTTT
CASSSPSRSGSTDTQYF
>.|TRBV29-1|TRBJ2-1|few
TGCAGCGTTGTCCCAGCCTCCTACAATGAGCAGTTCTTC
CSVVPASYNEQFF
>.|TRBV7-8|TRBJ2-5|many
TGTGCCAGCAGCCCCCGACCGCGGCAAGAGACCCAGTACTTC
CASSPRPRQETQYF
>TRBD2|TRBV3-1|TRBJ2-5|.
TGTGCCAGCAGCCAAGGCGGTAGCGGGAGCCGAGAGACCCAGTACTTC
CASSQGGSGSRETQYF
>TRBD1|TRBV6-1|TRBJ1-1|once
TGTGCCAGCAGGGGACAGGGAGCTACTGAAGCTTTCTTT
CASRGQGATEAFF
>.|TRBV7-8|TRBJ1-2|once
TGTGCCAGCAGCTTAGTACCTAATGTCGACGGGCGAGGCTACACCTTC
CASSLVPNVDGRGYTF
>.|TRBV20-1|TRBJ2-1|.
TGCAGTGCTAGAACAGGCCATGAGCAGTTCTTC
CSARTGHEQFF
>TRBD2|TRBV29-1|TRBJ2-7|few
TGCAGCGTCCACAGCGGGAGTAACTCCTACGAGCAGTACTTC
CSVHSGSNSYEQYF
>.|TRBV28|TRBJ2-2|few
TGTGCCAGCAGTTTACTTAGCGGAAACACCGGGGAGCTGTTTTTT
CASSLLSGNTGELFF